These 14 T cell receptor beta chains share one sample of origin, sequenced in a study of cytomegalovirus exposure and HLA in healthy donors. The PCR contained 60 Vbeta and 13 Jbeta primers. Data came from immunoSEQ multiplex PCR; TCRdb stores just in-frame clones and leaves some out. The data show tens of thousands of clones, 76% seen once. Material for sequencing was PBMCs. The receptors here all came from a man aged 25 to 40 in good health and CMV-seropositive.

The rearrangement joins TRBV6-1 to TRBJ2-3, with D perhaps TRBD2 (6 bases). The germline V and J ends were trimmed by 1 base and 0 bases, with 8 bases remaining between them. The V gene's germline CDR1 is MNHNS and CDR2 SASEGT. The CDR3 is made up of 15 amino acids. The chain's CDR3 is CASSEGSGSTDTQYF. Written as DNA, the CDR3 is TGTGCCAGCAGTGAAGGGAGCGGGAGCACAGATACGCAGTATTTT.

This chain links TRBV2 with TRBJ2-5; 9 bases are shared with TRBD1. Germline V gene data show CDR1 as SNHLY and CDR2 as FYNNEI. This CDR3 has 14 amino acids. Trimming took 6 bases from V and 4 from J; bases not matched to a gene: 6. CDR3 residues: CASRQQGAGETQYF. The CDR3, as DNA: TGTGCCAGCAGGCAACAGGGGGCGGGAGAGACCCAGTACTTC.

The chain links TRBV6-5 to TRBJ2-7; 8 bases line up with TRBD2. V shed 8 bases, J shed 3 bases, and the junction held 6 bases outside the gene matches. CDR1 is MNHEY, CDR2 SVGAGI, per germline. This CDR3 has 13 residues. CDR3 bases: TGTGCCAGCGGGCGGGGGGAGGGCTACGAGCAGTACGTC. Translation gives CASGRGEGYEQYV.

This clone was seen a handful of times. This sequence joins TRBV4-2 and TRBJ2-2; perhaps TRBD2 as D (7 bases). This CDR3 is built from 19 residues. Germline-derived CDR1 and CDR2 are LGHNA and YNFKEQ. V lost 4 bases and J lost 7, with 28 bases in between. The CDR3 sequence is CASSPGGPQRGLRGGELFF. The CDR3 nucleotides are TGTGCCAGCAGCCCCGGGGGGCCCCAGCGGGGCCTGAGGGGCGGGGAGCTGTTTTTT.

V and J are TRBV11-1 and TRBJ1-6, with D perhaps matching TRBD1 (5 bases). This CDR3 region has 14 residues. CDR1 and CDR2 from the germline V gene are SGHAT and FQDESV (reference sequence). V was trimmed by 2 bases and J by 9 bases, leaving 11 bases between them. This CDR3 reads CASSLNRPTSPLHF. Here the CDR3 DNA reads TGTGCCAGCAGCTTAAACAGGCCAACTTCACCCCTCCACTTT.

The gene calls are TRBV11-1 and TRBJ2-5; D is unclear. Germline-derived CDR1 and CDR2 are SGHAT and FQDESV (reference sequence). Trimming shortened V by 5 bases and J by 0 bases, and 4 bases separated the two germline ends. The CDR3 has 12 residues. CDR3 DNA sequence: TGTGCCAGCAGCCAGAACCAAGAGACCCAGTACTTC. It yields the protein CASSQNQETQYF.

The table lists this clone with a few counts. V usage is TRBV10-3 and J usage is TRBJ1-1; D is unresolved. This CDR3 region has 15 residues. V was cut by 3 bases and J by 4 bases, with 15 bases left in between. Germline CDR1 ENHRY, CDR2 SYGVKD. Here the CDR3 DNA reads TGTGCCATCAGTGATGAACTACTAGGGAGCACTGAAGCTTTCTTT. It yields the protein CAISDELLGSTEAFF.

V usage is TRBV30 and J usage is TRBJ1-2, with TRBD1 matching over 9 bases. The J segment lost 3 bases and the V segment lost 2 bases, leaving 4 bases of the junction unmatched. Germline V gene sequence: CDR1 GTSNPN, CDR2 SVGIG (reference sequence). The CDR3 is made up of 14 amino acids. CDR3 bases: TGTGCCTGGAGTCAACGGACAGGGGACTATGGCTACACCTTC. This translates into CAWSQRTGDYGYTF.

This chain joins TRBV6-1 and TRBJ1-2; TRBD1 matches at 8 bases. Germline trimming cut 10 bases from V and 1 base from J; bases unmatched to any gene: 17. This CDR3 has 17 residues. Germline V gives CDR1 MNHNS, CDR2 SASEGT. CDR3 sequence reads: CATGDRGSNLFNYGYTF. In DNA, the CDR3 is TGTGCCACCGGTGACAGGGGCTCTAACCTCTTTAACTATGGCTACACCTTC.

This clone turned up a few times. The chain combines TRBV6-1 with TRBJ1-5; TRBD1 is a possible D gene (5 bases). The CDR3 is 14 residues long. The germline V gene encodes CDR1 MNHNS and CDR2 SASEGT. V was clipped by 3 bases and J by 3 bases, with 9 bases between them. As DNA, the CDR3 is TGTGCCAGCAGTGAGTCAGGGCCCAATCAGCCCCAGCATTTT. Residues: CASSESGPNQPQHF.

The chain has TRBV30 and TRBJ1-2, with D perhaps TRBD1 (6 bases). V was pared by 2 bases and J by 0 bases, with 16 bases between. This CDR3 spans 16 amino acids. The germline CDR1 and CDR2 sequences are GTSNPN and SVGIG (reference sequence). Here the CDR3 reads CAWSSQRQATNYGYTF. CDR3 coding DNA: TGTGCCTGGAGTAGCCAGCGACAGGCTACTAACTATGGCTACACCTTC.

The V gene is TRBV6-1, the J gene TRBJ2-7; 7 bases agree with TRBD2. Germline V gene data show CDR1 as MNHNS and CDR2 as SASEGT. The CDR3 runs to 21 residues. V shed 2 bases and J 0 bases; nucleotides not matched to a gene: 22. The CDR3 region has the DNA TGTGCCAGCAGTGAAAAACCCCCGAATCGAGGAGAAGCGGGGTTCTCCTACGAGCAGTACTTC. Translation gives CASSEKPPNRGEAGFSYEQYF.

The chain recombines TRBV19 with TRBJ2-7; a possible D gene is TRBD2 (6 bases). V was cut by 3 bases and J by 0 bases, with 15 bases left in between. The CDR3 runs 16 residues. Germline CDR1 LNHDA, CDR2 SQIVND (reference sequence). The CDR3 region has the DNA TGTGCCAGTAGTATTGGGGAGGACATCAGCTCCTACGAGCAGTACTTC. Its translation is CASSIGEDISSYEQYF.

This clone was found once. This chain connects TRBV9 to TRBJ1-6; D not certain. The CDR3 covers 14 residues. V was clipped by 1 base and J by 7 bases, with 9 bases between them. Germline CDR1 and CDR2: SGDLS and YYNGEE. For the CDR3, the DNA is TGTGCCAGCAGCGTAAGATCGGGAAATTCACCCCTCCACTTT. Its translation: CASSVRSGNSPLHF.